This is a list of T cell receptor beta chains from one sample in a study of blood T cell repertoires in COVID-19. Libraries were prepared by immunoSEQ multiplex PCR; TCRdb keeps only in-frame clonotypes and omits some of them. The profile shows 73,000 or so clones, around 79% of them singletons. The sequencing sample was made of peripheral blood. Receptors originate from a man aged 60 to 75 with acute or convalescent COVID-19. Each CDR3 is given without its conserved first and last residue. The D gene is left open where the match is weak. Clone size, where shown, is once, few, many, or a class for clones that have expanded.

D gene: TRBD2
J gene: TRBJ2-3
V gene: TRBV24-1
clone size: -
CDR3 protein: ATSDRAALAGDSTDTQY

D gene: -
J gene: TRBJ1-6
V gene: TRBV21-1
clone size: -
CDR3 protein: ASSKGEGYGSPLH

D gene: TRBD1
J gene: TRBJ2-1
V gene: TRBV24-1
clone size: -
CDR3 protein: ATDRRSSYNEQF

D gene: -
J gene: TRBJ2-3
V gene: TRBV6-6
clone size: once
CDR3 protein: ASGIEGTQY

D gene: TRBD2
J gene: TRBJ2-1
V gene: TRBV28
clone size: -
CDR3 protein: ASSFTSGGDEQF

D gene: -
J gene: TRBJ2-6
V gene: TRBV27
clone size: -
CDR3 protein: ASSFFGANVLT

D gene: TRBD2
J gene: TRBJ2-1
V gene: TRBV5-4
clone size: -
CDR3 protein: ASSFQFGGGSYNEQF

D gene: TRBD2
J gene: TRBJ2-3
V gene: TRBV7-2
clone size: few
CDR3 protein: ASSLQGLAEDTQY

D gene: -
J gene: TRBJ2-2
V gene: TRBV6-2/TRBV6-3
clone size: -
CDR3 protein: ASSWGENTGELF

D gene: -
J gene: TRBJ2-1
V gene: TRBV7-3
clone size: -
CDR3 protein: ASNPRGGDRDEQF

D gene: -
J gene: TRBJ2-4
V gene: TRBV7-2
clone size: -
CDR3 protein: ASSLNIGWGPENIQY

D gene: -
J gene: TRBJ2-2
V gene: TRBV5-6
clone size: -
CDR3 protein: ASSLVGRTANTGELF

D gene: TRBD1
J gene: TRBJ1-2
V gene: TRBV28
clone size: -
CDR3 protein: ASRLQGADLGGYT

D gene: -
J gene: TRBJ2-3
V gene: TRBV27
clone size: -
CDR3 protein: ATGTSTDTQY

D gene: TRBD1
J gene: TRBJ1-2
V gene: TRBV6-5
clone size: -
CDR3 protein: AIRRQGGTNYGYT

D gene: -
J gene: TRBJ2-6
V gene: TRBV27
clone size: -
CDR3 protein: ASSFLSGANVLT

D gene: TRBD2
J gene: TRBJ2-4
V gene: TRBV6-6
clone size: -
CDR3 protein: ASSRRARWTSGAGAKNIQY

D gene: -
J gene: TRBJ2-1
V gene: TRBV5-1
clone size: -
CDR3 protein: ASSNYGRTYEQF

D gene: TRBD2
J gene: TRBJ2-1
V gene: TRBV24-1
clone size: once
CDR3 protein: ATSDHSGRSYNEQF

D gene: TRBD2
J gene: TRBJ2-7
V gene: TRBV19
clone size: -
CDR3 protein: ASSYSGRLSYEQY

D gene: TRBD2
J gene: TRBJ2-3
V gene: TRBV7-8
clone size: -
CDR3 protein: ASSLRAGGASTDTQY

D gene: TRBD2
J gene: TRBJ2-3
V gene: TRBV6-1
clone size: -
CDR3 protein: ASSENVGEGSDTQY

D gene: -
J gene: TRBJ1-1
V gene: TRBV29-1
clone size: -
CDR3 protein: SARGAAEAF

D gene: -
J gene: TRBJ1-5
V gene: TRBV28
clone size: -
CDR3 protein: ASRMGGKQPQH

D gene: -
J gene: TRBJ2-2
V gene: TRBV6-5
clone size: -
CDR3 protein: ASTRQSSNTGELF